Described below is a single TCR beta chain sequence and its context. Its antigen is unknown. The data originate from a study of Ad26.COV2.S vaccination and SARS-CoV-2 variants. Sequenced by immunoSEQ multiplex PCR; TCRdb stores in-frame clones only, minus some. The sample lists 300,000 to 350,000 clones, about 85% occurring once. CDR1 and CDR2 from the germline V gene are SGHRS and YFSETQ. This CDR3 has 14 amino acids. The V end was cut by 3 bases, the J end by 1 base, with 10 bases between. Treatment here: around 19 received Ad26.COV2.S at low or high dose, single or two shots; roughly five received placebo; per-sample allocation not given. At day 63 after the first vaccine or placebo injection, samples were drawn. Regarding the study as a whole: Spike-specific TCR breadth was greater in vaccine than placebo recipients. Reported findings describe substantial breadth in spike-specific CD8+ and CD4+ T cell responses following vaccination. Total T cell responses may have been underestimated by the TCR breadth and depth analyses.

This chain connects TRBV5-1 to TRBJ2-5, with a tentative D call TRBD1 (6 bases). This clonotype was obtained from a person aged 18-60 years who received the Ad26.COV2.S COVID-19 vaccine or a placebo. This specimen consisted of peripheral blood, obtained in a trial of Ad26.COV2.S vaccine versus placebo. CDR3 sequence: CASSYSGAQETQYF. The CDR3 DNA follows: TGCGCCAGCAGCTACTCAGGGGCCCAAGAGACCCAGTACTTC.